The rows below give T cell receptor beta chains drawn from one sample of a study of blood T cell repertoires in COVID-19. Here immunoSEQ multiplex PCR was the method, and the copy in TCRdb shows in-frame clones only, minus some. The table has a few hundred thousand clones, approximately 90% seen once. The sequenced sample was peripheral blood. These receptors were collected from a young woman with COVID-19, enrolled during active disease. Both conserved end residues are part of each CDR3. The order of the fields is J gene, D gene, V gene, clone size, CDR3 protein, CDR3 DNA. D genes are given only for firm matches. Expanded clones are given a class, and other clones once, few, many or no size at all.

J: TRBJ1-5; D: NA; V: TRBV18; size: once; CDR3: CASSPSGGDQPQHF; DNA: TGTGCCAGCTCACCATCTGGGGGGGATCAGCCCCAGCATTTT
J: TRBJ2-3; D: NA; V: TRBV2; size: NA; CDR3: CASSEALGGDTQYF; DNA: TGTGCCAGCAGTGAAGCTCTAGGAGGAGATACGCAGTATTTT
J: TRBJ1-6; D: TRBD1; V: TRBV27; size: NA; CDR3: CASSSPGQGGLYNSPLHF; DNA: TGTGCCAGCAGTTCCCCAGGACAGGGGGGGCTATATAATTCACCCCTCCACTTT
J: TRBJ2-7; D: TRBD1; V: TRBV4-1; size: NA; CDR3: CASSQGTGPSSYEQYF; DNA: TGCGCCAGCAGCCAAGGGACAGGGCCATCCTCCTACGAGCAGTACTTC
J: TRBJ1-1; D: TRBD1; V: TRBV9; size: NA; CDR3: CASSVAGTGSTEAFF; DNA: TGTGCCAGCAGCGTAGCTGGGACAGGGAGCACTGAAGCTTTCTTT
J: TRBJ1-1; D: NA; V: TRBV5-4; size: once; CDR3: CASSRGLNTEAFF; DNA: TGTGCCAGCAGCCGGGGGTTAAACACTGAAGCTTTCTTT
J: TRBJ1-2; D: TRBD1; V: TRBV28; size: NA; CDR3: CASRLSGQGVFSGYTF; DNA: TGTGCCAGCAGATTATCGGGGCAGGGGGTCTTCTCTGGCTACACCTTC
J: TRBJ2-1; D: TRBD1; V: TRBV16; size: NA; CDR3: CASSGTGPYNEQFF; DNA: TGTGCCAGCAGCGGGACAGGTCCCTACAATGAGCAGTTCTTC
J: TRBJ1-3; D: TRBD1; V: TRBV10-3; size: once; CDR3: CAMGQGSSGNTIYF; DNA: TGTGCCATGGGACAGGGAAGCTCTGGAAACACCATATATTTT
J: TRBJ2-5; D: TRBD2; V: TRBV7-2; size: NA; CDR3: CASSSLSGWQETQYF; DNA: TGTGCCAGCAGCTCTCTTAGCGGGTGGCAAGAGACCCAGTACTTC
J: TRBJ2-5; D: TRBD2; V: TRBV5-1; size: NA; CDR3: CASSPRGEETQYF; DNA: TGCGCCAGCAGCCCCCGGGGGGAAGAGACCCAGTACTTC
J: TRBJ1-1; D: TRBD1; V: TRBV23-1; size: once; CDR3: CASRSFTDRASEAFF; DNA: TGCGCCAGCAGATCTTTCACGGACAGGGCTTCTGAAGCTTTCTTT
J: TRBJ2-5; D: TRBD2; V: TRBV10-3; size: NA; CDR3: CAISESGTSGRSETQYF; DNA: TGTGCCATCAGTGAGTCGGGAACTAGCGGGAGATCAGAGACCCAGTACTTC
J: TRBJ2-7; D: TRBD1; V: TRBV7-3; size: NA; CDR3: CASSPGAGGYEQYF; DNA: TGTGCCAGCAGCCCTGGCGCAGGGGGCTACGAGCAGTACTTC
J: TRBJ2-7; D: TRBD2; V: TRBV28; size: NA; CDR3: CASSIRGLLEQYF; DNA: TGTGCCAGCAGTATACGGGGACTACTCGAGCAGTACTTC
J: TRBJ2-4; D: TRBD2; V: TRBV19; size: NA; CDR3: CASSRVAGGEGAKNIQYF; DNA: TGTGCCAGTAGTAGGGTAGCGGGAGGGGAGGGAGCCAAAAACATTCAGTACTTC